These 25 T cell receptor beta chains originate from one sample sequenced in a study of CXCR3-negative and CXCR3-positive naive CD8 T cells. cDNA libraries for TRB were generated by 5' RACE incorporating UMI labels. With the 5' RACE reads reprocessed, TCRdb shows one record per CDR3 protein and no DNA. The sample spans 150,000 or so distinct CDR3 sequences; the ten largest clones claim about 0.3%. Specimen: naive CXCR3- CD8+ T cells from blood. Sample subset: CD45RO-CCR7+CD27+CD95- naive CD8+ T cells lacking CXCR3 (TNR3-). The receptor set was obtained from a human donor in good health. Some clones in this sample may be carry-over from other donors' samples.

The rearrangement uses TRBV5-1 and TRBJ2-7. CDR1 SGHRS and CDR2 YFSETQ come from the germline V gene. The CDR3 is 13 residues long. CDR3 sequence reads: CASSLQGVYEQYF.

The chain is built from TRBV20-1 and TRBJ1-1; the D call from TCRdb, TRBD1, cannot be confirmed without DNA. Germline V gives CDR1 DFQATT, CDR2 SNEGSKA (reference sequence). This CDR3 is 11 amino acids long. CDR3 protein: CSATPEMAAFF.

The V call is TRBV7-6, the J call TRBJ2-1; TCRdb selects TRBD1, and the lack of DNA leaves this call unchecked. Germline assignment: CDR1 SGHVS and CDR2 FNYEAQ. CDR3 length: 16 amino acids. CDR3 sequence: CASSHQSGGGYNEQFF.

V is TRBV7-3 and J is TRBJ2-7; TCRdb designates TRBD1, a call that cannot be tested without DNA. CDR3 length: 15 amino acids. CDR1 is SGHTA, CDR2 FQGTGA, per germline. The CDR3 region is CASRTRGFHTYEQYF.

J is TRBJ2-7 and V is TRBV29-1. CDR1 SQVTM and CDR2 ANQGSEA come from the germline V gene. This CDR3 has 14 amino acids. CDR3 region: CSVENGQGGYEQYF.

CDR3 sequence reads: CASSLGEATEAFF. The V and J genes are TRBV12-3 or TRBV12-4 and TRBJ1-1. CDR3 length equals 13 residues.

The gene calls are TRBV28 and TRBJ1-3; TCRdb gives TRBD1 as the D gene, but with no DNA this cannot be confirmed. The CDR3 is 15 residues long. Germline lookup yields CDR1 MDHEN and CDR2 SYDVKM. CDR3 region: CASSNRDQSGNTIYF.

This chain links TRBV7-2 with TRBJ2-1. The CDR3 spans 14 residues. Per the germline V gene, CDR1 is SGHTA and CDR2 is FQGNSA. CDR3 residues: CASSSEASSNEQFF.

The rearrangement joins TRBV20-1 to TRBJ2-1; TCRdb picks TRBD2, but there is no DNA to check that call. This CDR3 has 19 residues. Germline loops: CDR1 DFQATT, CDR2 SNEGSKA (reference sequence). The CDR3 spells CSARIRTSGSLSFYNEQFF.

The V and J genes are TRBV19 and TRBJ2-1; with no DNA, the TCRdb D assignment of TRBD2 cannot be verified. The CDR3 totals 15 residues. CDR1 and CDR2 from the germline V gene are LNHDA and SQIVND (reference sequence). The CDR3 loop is CASSIGLSSYNEQFF.

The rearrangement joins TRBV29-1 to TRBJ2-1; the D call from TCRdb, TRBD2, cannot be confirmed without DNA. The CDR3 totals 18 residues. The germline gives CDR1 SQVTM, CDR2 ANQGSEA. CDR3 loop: CSVDLTGTSGGSYNEQFF.

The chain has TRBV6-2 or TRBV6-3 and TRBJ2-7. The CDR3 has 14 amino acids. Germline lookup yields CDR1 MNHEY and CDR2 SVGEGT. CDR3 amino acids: CASSYSGRPYEQYF.

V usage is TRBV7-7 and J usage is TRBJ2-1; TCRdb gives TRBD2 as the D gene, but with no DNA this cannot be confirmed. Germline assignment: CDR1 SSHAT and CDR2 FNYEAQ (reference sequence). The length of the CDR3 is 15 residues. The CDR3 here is CASSPLTSGRDEQFF.

CDR3 loop: CASSQGLAKYQETQYF. This rearrangement joins TRBV4-1 to TRBJ2-5; TCRdb picks TRBD2, but there is no DNA to check that call. The CDR3 runs 16 residues. Germline CDR1 reads MGHRA; CDR2 reads YSYEKL.

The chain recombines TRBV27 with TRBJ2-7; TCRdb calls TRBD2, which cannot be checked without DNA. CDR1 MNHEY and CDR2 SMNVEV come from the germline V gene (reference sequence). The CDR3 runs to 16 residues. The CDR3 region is CASSLFPRGDYYEQYF.

The CDR3 sequence: CASRAGEGRNTEAFF. The chain joins TRBV2 to TRBJ1-1; the TCRdb D gene call, TRBD1, has no DNA to confirm it. The germline gives CDR1 SNHLY, CDR2 FYNNEI. This CDR3 spans 15 amino acids. The complete variable domain, with remaining parts taken from reference TRBV2 and TRBJ1-1, reads EPEVTQTPSHQVTQMGQEVILRCVPISNHLYFYWYRQILGQKVEFLVSFYNNEISEKSEIFDDQFSVERPDGSNFTLKIRSTKLEDSAMYFCASRAGEGRNTEAFFGQGTRLTVV.

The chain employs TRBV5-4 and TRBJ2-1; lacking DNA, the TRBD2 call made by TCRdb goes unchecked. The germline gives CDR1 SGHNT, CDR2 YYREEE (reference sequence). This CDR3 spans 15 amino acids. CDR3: CASSPEAGDYNEQFF.

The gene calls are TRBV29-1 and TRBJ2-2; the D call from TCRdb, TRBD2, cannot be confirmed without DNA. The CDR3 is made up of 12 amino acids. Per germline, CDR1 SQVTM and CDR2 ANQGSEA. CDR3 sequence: CSVDSGGGELFF.

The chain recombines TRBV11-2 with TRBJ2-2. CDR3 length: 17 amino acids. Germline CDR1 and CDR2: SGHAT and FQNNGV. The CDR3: CASSSDIEHINTGELFF.

The CDR3 loop reads CASSPTYSGANVLTF. The chain couples TRBV28 to TRBJ2-6. This CDR3 is 15 amino acids long. Germline loops: CDR1 MDHEN, CDR2 SYDVKM.

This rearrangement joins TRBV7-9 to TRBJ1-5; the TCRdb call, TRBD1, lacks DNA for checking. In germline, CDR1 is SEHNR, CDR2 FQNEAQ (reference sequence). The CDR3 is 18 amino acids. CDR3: CASSPLDRGSEARQPQHF.

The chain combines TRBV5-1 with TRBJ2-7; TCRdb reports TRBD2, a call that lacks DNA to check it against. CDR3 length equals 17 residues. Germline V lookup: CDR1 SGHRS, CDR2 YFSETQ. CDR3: CASSLVGLAGASYEQYF.

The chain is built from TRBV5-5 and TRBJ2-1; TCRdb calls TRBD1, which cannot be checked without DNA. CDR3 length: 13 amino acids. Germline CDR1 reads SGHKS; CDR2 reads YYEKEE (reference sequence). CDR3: CASSLAGAHEQFF.

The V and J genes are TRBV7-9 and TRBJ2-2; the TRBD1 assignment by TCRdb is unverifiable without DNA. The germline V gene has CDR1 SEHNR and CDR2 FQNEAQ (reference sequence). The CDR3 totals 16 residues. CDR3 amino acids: CASAIGGRANTGELFF.

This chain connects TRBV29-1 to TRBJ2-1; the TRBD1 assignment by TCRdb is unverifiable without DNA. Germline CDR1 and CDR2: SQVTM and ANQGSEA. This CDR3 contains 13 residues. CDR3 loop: CSVGGAAYNEQFF.